Listed here is a single T cell receptor beta chain. Its antigen is not identified. The sample is drawn from a study of cytomegalovirus exposure and HLA in healthy donors. Study-level findings and limits: While the bulk of TCR sequences proved rare, some public TCRs turned up in many donors.

The PCR had 60 Vbeta and 13 Jbeta primers. Using immunoSEQ multiplex PCR, the repertoire was profiled, and TCRdb retains in-frame clones only, with some absent. There are some 90,000 clones in the sample; roughly 79% occur only once, and approximately 14% lies in the top ten. This CDR3 contains 16 residues. Between the trimmed V and J ends, which lost 7 bases and 0 bases, there was a span of 18 bases. Germline-derived CDR1 and CDR2 are MNHEY and SMNVEV (reference sequence). The receptor comes from a woman in her 70s in good health and CMV-seropositive. Sequenced sample: PBMCs. V usage is TRBV27 and J usage is TRBJ1-2, with D maybe TRBD1 (5 bases). CDR3 nucleotides: TGTGCCAGCATGCCGCTAAAGACAGTTACTAACTATGGCTACACCTTC. It is translated as CASMPLKTVTNYGYTF.